Sequencing of this TCR beta chain was carried out in a study of blood T cell repertoires in COVID-19. Whole-study context: The samples span acute and convalescent COVID-19 from the United States, Italy and Spain.

This clone was observed a handful of times. Generated by immunoSEQ multiplex PCR, the TCRdb table keeps only in-frame clones and is missing some. The data hold roughly 100,000 clones, with roughly 80% observed a single time. Sample: peripheral blood. This TCR derives from a woman of 80 years or more with acute or convalescent COVID-19.

The CDR3 DNA sequence: TGTGCCAGTAGTGCCACAGGGGAAGTCTATGGCTACACCTTC. Encoded protein: CASSATGEVYGYTF. This chain links TRBV19 with TRBJ1-2, with 7 positions matching TRBD1. The CDR3 is 14 residues long. CDR1 and CDR2 (germline): LNHDA, SQIVND (reference sequence). The V segment lost 5 bases and the J segment 4 bases; nucleotides outside the gene matches: 7.